The 8 T cell receptor beta chains in this list originate from one sample, sequenced in a study of T cell responses to AZD1222 COVID-19 vaccine (dated by TCRdb to about 2021). Libraries were constructed by the immunoSEQ multiplex PCR assay. TCRdb limited this immuneACCESS table to in-frame rearrangements with V and J called. A share of clones is missing; checked studies link under half to unresolved V genes, and the rest is unexplained. The sample contains approximately 90,000 clones, approximately 89% of them found a single time. Of the sample, just over 5.5% falls within the top ten clones. What this sample's time point label stands for: about 28 days (+/-7) after the second vaccine dose. Sample: peripheral blood, taken 28 days after the second AZD1222 dose. The receptor source for this set is an adult who received the AZD1222 COVID-19 vaccine.

This chain links TRBV19 with TRBJ1-5, with D possibly TRBD1 on 6 matching bases. The V and J ends lost 3 bases and 2 bases respectively, with 8 bases between them. The CDR3 runs to 14 residues. Germline CDR1 reads LNHDA; CDR2 reads SQIVND (reference sequence). CDR3 loop: CASSMGARNQPQHF. CDR3 DNA sequence: TGTGCCAGTAGTATGGGGGCGCGCAATCAGCCCCAGCATTTT.

The V gene is TRBV7-9, the J gene TRBJ1-1; D is possibly TRBD1 (5 bases). The CDR3 loop spans 15 amino acids. V dropped 0 bases and J dropped 10 bases, with 18 bases sitting between them. Germline V gene data show CDR1 as SEHNR and CDR2 as FQNEAQ (reference sequence). The CDR3 is CASSLATSQGARAFF. The CDR3 DNA follows: TGTGCCAGCAGCTTAGCCACCTCGCAAGGGGCGCGAGCTTTCTTT.

V is TRBV15 and J is TRBJ1-1, with D uncertain. The V gene's germline CDR1 is LNHNV and CDR2 YYDKDF (reference sequence). The CDR3 consists of 13 residues. The V end was cut by 1 base, the J end by 5 bases, with 8 bases between. The CDR3 DNA reads TGTGCCACCAGCAGAGTGCCCGGGACTGAAGCTTTCTTT. Translation gives CATSRVPGTEAFF.

The chain is built from TRBV5-4 and TRBJ1-2; weak D call: TRBD1 (5 bases). CDR3 length equals 14 residues. Germline CDR1 is SGHNT and CDR2 is YYREEE (reference sequence). Trimming removed 0 bases from V and 4 bases from J, with 10 bases in between. The DNA for the CDR3 is TGTGCCAGCAGCTTGGGGGAGGGGATCTATGGCTACACCTTC. Residues: CASSLGEGIYGYTF.

The genes are TRBV5-8 and TRBJ1-1; 9 bases line up with TRBD1. This CDR3 comprises 13 residues. The V gene's germline CDR1 is SGHTS and CDR2 YDEGEE. The V gene end was trimmed by 7 bases and the J gene end by 2 bases; junction bases not matched to a gene: 3. The CDR3 sequence: CASGGQGNTEAFF. CDR3 nucleotides: TGTGCCAGCGGGGGACAGGGAAACACTGAAGCTTTCTTT.

The genes are TRBV5-6 and TRBJ1-5; no definite D call. Trimming left V 2 bases short and J 5 bases short, with 20 bases between. Germline-derived CDR1 and CDR2 are SGHDT and YYEEEE. This CDR3 has 17 amino acids. CDR3 in DNA: TGTGCCAGCAGCTTCATTTTCCGCCGACAACGCGATCAGCCCCAGCATTTT. Its translation: CASSFIFRRQRDQPQHF.

J is TRBJ2-7 and V is TRBV6-2 or TRBV6-3, with D maybe TRBD1 (6 bases). Germline V gene lookup returns CDR1 MNHEY and CDR2 SVGEGT. The CDR3 extends over 15 amino acids. Trimming left V 1 base short and J 2 bases short, with 12 bases between. The CDR3 loop is CASSYWVGDTYEQYF. CDR3 nucleotide sequence: TGTGCCAGCAGTTACTGGGTAGGGGACACCTACGAGCAGTACTTC.

The chain couples TRBV9 to TRBJ1-1; D perhaps matches TRBD1 (5 bases). There are 15 residues in the CDR3. Trimming pared 3 bases from V and 4 bases from J, leaving 16 bases between. Germline V lookup: CDR1 SGDLS, CDR2 YYNGEE. The CDR3: CASSGLPGGFTEAFF. CDR3 bases: TGTGCCAGCAGCGGTTTACCCGGGGGGTTCACTGAAGCTTTCTTT.